The clone carrying this T cell receptor (beta chain) is a singleton in its sample. Its specificity is unknown. TCRdb's table, derived via immunoSEQ multiplex PCR, lists solely in-frame clones and lacks some. The sample holds 380,000 or so clones, about 88% seen once. Treatment reported: roughly 19 received Ad26.COV2.S at low or high dose, single or two shots; several received placebo; per-sample allocation not given. Sampling happened 63 days after the first vaccine or placebo injection. V was trimmed by 1 base and J by 5 bases, leaving 8 bases between them. Germline values: CDR1 SGHAT, CDR2 FQNNGV. The CDR3 extends over 13 amino acids. The sample originates from a study of Ad26.COV2.S vaccination and SARS-CoV-2 variants. Study information: The donor participated in the COV1001 trial, in its Ad26.COV2.S arm.

Study-wide results and caveats: Marked by substantial breadth, spike-specific CD8+ and CD4+ T cell responses were reportedly seen after vaccination.

Source: peripheral blood, taken in a trial of Ad26.COV2.S vaccine versus placebo. The chain carries TRBV11-2 and TRBJ2-5; D is unclear. The sequence came from a person between 18 and 65 years old who received the Ad26.COV2.S COVID-19 vaccine or a placebo. CDR3 protein: CASSLVVEETQYF. The CDR3 coding sequence is TGTGCCAGCAGCTTAGTAGTAGAGGAGACCCAGTACTTC.